A single sample is the source of the 13 T cell receptor beta chains below, sequenced in a study of cytomegalovirus exposure and HLA in healthy donors listed by TCRdb under 2017. Libraries were constructed by the immunoSEQ multiplex PCR assay. The multiplex PCR relied on a mix of 60 forward primers for TCR Vbeta segments and 13 reverse primers for TCR Jbeta segments. TCRdb obtained this table from immuneACCESS and retained in-frame rearrangements with V and J assigned. These tables miss some clones; where compared with another copy, unresolved V genes account for less than half of the shortfall, and the remainder is unexplained. Counted in this sample were more than 150,000 clones; roughly nine tenths of them appeared once. The top ten clones comprise 0.2% to 0.3% of the sample. The sequenced material came from PBMCs. All receptors derive from a girl less than two years old in good health and CMV-seronegative.

V gene TRBV20-1 combines with J gene TRBJ1-1, with D perhaps matching TRBD1 (5 bases). V shed 5 bases and J shed 5 bases, with 9 bases lying between them. The CDR3 totals 11 residues. Germline V CDR1 and CDR2: DFQATT, SNEGSKA (reference sequence). CDR3 coding DNA: TGCAGTGCTCATGACAGAACTGAAGCTTTCTTT. Translating it yields CSAHDRTEAFF.

The chain carries TRBV19 and TRBJ2-3, with 7 bases that match TRBD2. V lost 3 bases, J lost 0 bases, and 6 bases stayed unmatched. This CDR3 contains 16 residues. Germline loops: CDR1 LNHDA, CDR2 SQIVND (reference sequence). The CDR3, as DNA: TGTGCCAGTAGTATCCCTAGCGGTGGGAGCACAGATACGCAGTATTTT. It yields the protein CASSIPSGGSTDTQYF. Together with reference TRBV19 and TRBJ2-3, the CDR3 gives the full variable domain: DGGITQSPKYLFRKEGQNVTLSCEQNLNHDAMYWYRQDPGQGLRLIYYSQIVNDFQKGDIAEGYSVSREKKESFPLTVTSAQKNPTAFYLCASSIPSGGSTDTQYFGPGTRLTVL.

The genes are TRBV2 and TRBJ2-7, with 14 nucleotides matching TRBD2. Germline V gene data show CDR1 as SNHLY and CDR2 as FYNNEI. The CDR3 covers 14 residues. V shed 3 bases and J 8 bases; nucleotides not matched to a gene: 3. Written as DNA, the CDR3 is TGTGCCAGCAGTGACGGACTAGCGGGAGGTCAGCAGTACTTC. It codes for CASSDGLAGGQQYF.

The V call is TRBV7-8, the J call TRBJ1-4, with 8 bases lining up with TRBD1. The CDR3 consists of 15 residues. Per the germline V gene, CDR1 is SGHVS and CDR2 is FQNEAQ. Trimming at V came to 5 bases and at J to 3 bases, leaving 5 bases not matched to a gene. The CDR3 is CASSPKQGANEKLFF. The CDR3 region has the DNA TGTGCCAGCAGCCCGAAACAGGGGGCTAATGAAAAACTGTTTTTT. Based on the CDR3 plus reference TRBV7-8 and TRBJ1-4, the full variable domain is GAGVSQSPRYKVAKRGQDVALRCDPISGHVSLFWYQQALGQGPEFLTYFQNEAQLDKSGLPSDRFFAERPEGSVSTLKIQRTQQEDSAVYLCASSPKQGANEKLFFGSGTQLSVL.

V and J are TRBV7-9 and TRBJ2-1; no clear D. Germline V gives CDR1 SEHNR, CDR2 FQNEAQ (reference sequence). V shed 5 bases and J shed 2 bases, with 4 bases lying between them. The CDR3 contains 12 residues. In DNA, the CDR3 is TGTGCCAGCAGCCTCCCCTACAATGAGCAGTTCTTC. Translation gives CASSLPYNEQFF.

This clone has only a few counts. The V call is TRBV27, the J call TRBJ2-5, with TRBD1 identical over 8 bases. The CDR3 covers 16 residues. Germline CDR1 is MNHEY and CDR2 is SMNVEV (reference sequence). Trimming removed 0 bases from V and 1 base from J; junction bases left unmatched: 4. The CDR3 DNA reads TGTGCCAGCAGTTTATCGCCCGGGACAGGCCAAGAGACCCAGTACTTC. Translating gives CASSLSPGTGQETQYF.

The J gene is TRBJ1-1, the V gene TRBV18, with 9 positions matching TRBD1. Germline values: CDR1 KGHSH, CDR2 LQKENI. This CDR3 spans 15 amino acids. V shed 1 base and J 1 base; nucleotides not matched to a gene: 1. The CDR3 nucleotides read TGTGCCAGCTCACCACGGACAGGGGCGAACACTGAAGCTTTCTTT. This sequence encodes CASSPRTGANTEAFF.

This chain links TRBV5-8 with TRBJ1-3, with D possibly TRBD1 on 6 matching bases. CDR1 is SGHTS and CDR2 is YDEGEE in the germline V gene. This CDR3 has 14 residues. The V end lost 4 bases, the J end lost 9 bases, and 17 bases lay between the germline ends. In DNA, the CDR3 is TGTGCCAGCAGCATTGACAGGAACCGGGGCACCATATATTTT. This codes for CASSIDRNRGTIYF.

The chain combines TRBV29-1 with TRBJ2-7; 10 nucleotides match TRBD2. Germline CDR1 and CDR2: SQVTM and ANQGSEA. V gave up 6 bases and J gave up 3 bases; unmatched junction bases: 8. The CDR3 totals 14 residues. The CDR3 here is CSVSELAGSYEQYF. Written as DNA, the CDR3 is TGCAGCGTCTCCGAACTAGCGGGGAGCTACGAGCAGTACTTC.

The chain recombines TRBV18 with TRBJ2-6; possibly TRBD1 for D (5 bases). The V and J ends lost 3 bases and 1 base respectively, with 10 bases between them. Germline assignment: CDR1 KGHSH and CDR2 LQKENI. This CDR3 region has 16 residues. As DNA, the CDR3 is TGTGCCAGCTCACCCGATGGGGCTTCTGGGGCCAACGTCCTGACTTTC. Translation: CASSPDGASGANVLTF.

The chain joins TRBV6-4 to TRBJ2-1, with 11 bases matching TRBD2. The V gene end was trimmed by 3 bases and the J gene end by 7 bases; junction bases not matched to a gene: 2. The CDR3 totals 14 residues. The V gene's germline CDR1 is MRHNA and CDR2 SNTAGT. This CDR3 is CASSELAGGNEQFF. CDR3 in DNA: TGTGCCAGCAGTGAGCTAGCGGGAGGTAATGAGCAGTTCTTC.

The chain combines TRBV19 with TRBJ2-7, with TRBD1 identical over 10 bases. This CDR3 comprises 17 residues. V lost 4 bases and J lost 7; bases outside the gene matches: 16. In germline, CDR1 is LNHDA, CDR2 SQIVND (reference sequence). The CDR3 is CASSTSTAGTGVGEQYF. DNA for the CDR3: TGTGCCAGTAGTACCTCTACCGCCGGGACAGGGGTTGGGGAGCAGTACTTC.

Of note for this clone: This sample also contains other DNA sequences that code for the same CDR3. The chain has TRBV5-6 and TRBJ2-1; 7 bases fit TRBD2. Per the germline V gene, CDR1 is SGHDT and CDR2 is YYEEEE. J was trimmed by 0 bases and V by 5 bases; bases with no gene match: 5. This CDR3 has 15 residues. The CDR3 DNA reads as TGTGCCAGCAGACCTAGCGGAAGCTCCTACAATGAGCAGTTCTTC. Residues: CASRPSGSSYNEQFF.